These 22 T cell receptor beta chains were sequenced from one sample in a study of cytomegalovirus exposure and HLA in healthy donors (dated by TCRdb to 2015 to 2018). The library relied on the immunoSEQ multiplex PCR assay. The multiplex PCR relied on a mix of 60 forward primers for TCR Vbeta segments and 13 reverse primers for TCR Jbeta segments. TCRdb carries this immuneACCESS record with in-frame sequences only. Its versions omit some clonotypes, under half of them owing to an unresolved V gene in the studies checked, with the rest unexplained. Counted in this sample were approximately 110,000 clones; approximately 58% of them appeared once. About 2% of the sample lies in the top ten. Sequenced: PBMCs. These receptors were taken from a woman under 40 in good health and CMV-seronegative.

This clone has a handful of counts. The CDR3 region is CASSHSGELDEQFF. The CDR3 nucleotides are TGTGCCAGCAGCCATTCGGGAGAGCTGGATGAGCAGTTCTTC. The chain uses TRBV4-2 and TRBJ2-1, with D possibly being TRBD2 (6 bases). The V end was cut by 3 bases, the J end by 8 bases, with 14 bases between. The germline gives CDR1 LGHNA, CDR2 YNFKEQ. CDR3 length: 14 amino acids.

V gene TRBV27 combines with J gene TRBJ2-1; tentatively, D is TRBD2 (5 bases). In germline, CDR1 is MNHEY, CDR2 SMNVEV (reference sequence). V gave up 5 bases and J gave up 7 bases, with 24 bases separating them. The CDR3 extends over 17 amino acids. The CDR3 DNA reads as TGTGCCAGCAGTCCAAGCCCCGGGGAGATAAGCTTGAATGAGCAGTTCTTC. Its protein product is CASSPSPGEISLNEQFF.

The chain's CDR3 is CASTLRLAGASDTQYF. CDR3 coding DNA: TGTGCCAGCACCCTTCGGCTAGCGGGAGCGTCAGATACGCAGTATTTT. The chain recombines TRBV27 with TRBJ2-3; the match to TRBD2 covers 10 bases. The trim removed 7 bases at V and 4 bases at J, leaving 11 bases unmatched. Looked up from germline, CDR1 is MNHEY and CDR2 is SMNVEV (reference sequence). The CDR3 loop spans 16 amino acids.

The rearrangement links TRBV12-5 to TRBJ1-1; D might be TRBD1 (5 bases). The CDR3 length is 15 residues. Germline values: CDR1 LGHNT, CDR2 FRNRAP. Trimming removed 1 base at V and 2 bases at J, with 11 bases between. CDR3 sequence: CASGLEGMANTEAFF. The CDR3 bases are TGTGCTAGTGGTTTGGAGGGGATGGCCAACACTGAAGCTTTCTTT.

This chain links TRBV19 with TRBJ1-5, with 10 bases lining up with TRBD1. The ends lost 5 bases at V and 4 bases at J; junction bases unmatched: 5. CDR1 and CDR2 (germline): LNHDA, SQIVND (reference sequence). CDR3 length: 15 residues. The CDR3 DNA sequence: TGTGCCAGTAGTCGCAGGGGACAGGGGAATCAGCCCCAGCATTTT. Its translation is CASSRRGQGNQPQHF.

CDR3 in DNA: TGCAGCGTTGAACTGCAGTACAATGAGCAGTTCTTC. It yields the protein CSVELQYNEQFF. The V call is TRBV29-1, the J call TRBJ2-1; no definite D call. The V gene lost 2 bases and the J gene lost 4 bases, with 6 bases spanning the gap. Looked up from germline, CDR1 is SQVTM and CDR2 is ANQGSEA. The CDR3 covers 12 residues.

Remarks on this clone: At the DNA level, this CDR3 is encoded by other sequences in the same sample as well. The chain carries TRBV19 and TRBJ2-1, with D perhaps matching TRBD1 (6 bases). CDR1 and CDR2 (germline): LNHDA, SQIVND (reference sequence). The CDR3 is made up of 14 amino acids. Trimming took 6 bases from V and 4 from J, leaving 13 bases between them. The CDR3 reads CASSTGQSYNEQFF. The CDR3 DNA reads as TGTGCCAGTAGCACTGGACAGAGTTACAATGAGCAGTTCTTC.

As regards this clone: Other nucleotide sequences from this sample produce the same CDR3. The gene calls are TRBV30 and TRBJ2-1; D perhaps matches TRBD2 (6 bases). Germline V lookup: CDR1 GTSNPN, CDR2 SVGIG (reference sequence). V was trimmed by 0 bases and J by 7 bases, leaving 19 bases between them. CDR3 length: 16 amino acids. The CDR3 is CAWSVGLARMDNEQFF. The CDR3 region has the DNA TGTGCCTGGAGTGTGGGTCTAGCGAGGATGGATAATGAGCAGTTCTTC.

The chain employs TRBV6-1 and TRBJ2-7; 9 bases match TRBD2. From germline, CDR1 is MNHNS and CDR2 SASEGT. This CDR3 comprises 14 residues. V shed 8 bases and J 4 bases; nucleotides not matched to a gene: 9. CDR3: CASGYLAGVYEQYF. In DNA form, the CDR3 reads TGTGCCAGCGGCTATTTAGCGGGGGTATACGAGCAGTACTTC.

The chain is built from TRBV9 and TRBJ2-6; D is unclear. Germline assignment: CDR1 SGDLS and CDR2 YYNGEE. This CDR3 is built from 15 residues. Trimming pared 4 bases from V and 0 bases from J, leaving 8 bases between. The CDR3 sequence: CASSLFNSGANVLTF. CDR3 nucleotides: TGTGCCAGCAGCCTGTTTAACTCTGGGGCCAACGTCCTGACTTTC.

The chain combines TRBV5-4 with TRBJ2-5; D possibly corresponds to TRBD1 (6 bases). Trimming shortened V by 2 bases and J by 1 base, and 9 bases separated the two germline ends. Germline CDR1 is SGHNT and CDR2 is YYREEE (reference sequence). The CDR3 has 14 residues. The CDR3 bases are TGTGCCAGCAGCTTACAGGGCGGCCAAGAGACCCAGTACTTC. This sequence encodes CASSLQGGQETQYF.

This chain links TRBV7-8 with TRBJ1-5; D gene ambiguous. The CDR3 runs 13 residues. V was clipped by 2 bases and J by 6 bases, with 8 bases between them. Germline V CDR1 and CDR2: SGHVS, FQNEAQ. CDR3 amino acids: CASSLTPGQPQHF. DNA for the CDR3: TGTGCCAGCAGCTTAACGCCAGGTCAGCCCCAGCATTTT.

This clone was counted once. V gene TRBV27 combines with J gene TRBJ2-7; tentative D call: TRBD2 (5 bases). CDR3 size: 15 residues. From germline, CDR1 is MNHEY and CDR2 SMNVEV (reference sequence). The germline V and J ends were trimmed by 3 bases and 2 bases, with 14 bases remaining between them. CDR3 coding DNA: TGTGCCAGCAGTTTGAGTCTGGGGAGCCCCTACGAGCAGTACTTC. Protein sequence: CASSLSLGSPYEQYF.

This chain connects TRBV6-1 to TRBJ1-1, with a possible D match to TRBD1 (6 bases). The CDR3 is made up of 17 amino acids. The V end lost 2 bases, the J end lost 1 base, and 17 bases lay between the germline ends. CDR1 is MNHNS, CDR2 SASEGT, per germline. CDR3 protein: CASSEKRLGAANTEAFF. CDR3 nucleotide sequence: TGTGCCAGCAGTGAAAAGCGGTTGGGGGCCGCGAACACTGAAGCTTTCTTT.

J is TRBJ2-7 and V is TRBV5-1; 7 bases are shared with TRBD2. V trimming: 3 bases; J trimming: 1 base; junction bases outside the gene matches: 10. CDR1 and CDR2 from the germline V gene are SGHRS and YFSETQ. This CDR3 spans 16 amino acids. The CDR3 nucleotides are TGCGCCAGCAGCTCCGGGGGTGCGGGAGTATCCTACGAGCAGTACTTC. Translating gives CASSSGGAGVSYEQYF.

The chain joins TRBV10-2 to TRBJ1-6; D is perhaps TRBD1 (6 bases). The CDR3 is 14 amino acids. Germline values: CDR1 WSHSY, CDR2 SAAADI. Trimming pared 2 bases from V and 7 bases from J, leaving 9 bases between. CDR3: CASSEAGANSPLHF. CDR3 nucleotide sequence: TGCGCCAGCAGTGAGGCAGGGGCGAATTCACCCCTCCACTTT.

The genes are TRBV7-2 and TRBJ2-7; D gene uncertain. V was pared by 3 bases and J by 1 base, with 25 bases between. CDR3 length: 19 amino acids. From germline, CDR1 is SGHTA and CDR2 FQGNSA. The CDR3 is CASSFPVVVGYQVSYEQYF. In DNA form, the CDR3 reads TGTGCCAGCAGCTTCCCCGTCGTCGTAGGTTACCAGGTATCCTACGAGCAGTACTTC.

CDR3 nucleotides: TGTGCCAGCAGTTCACTAAACCAGGGCTACACCTTC. This encodes CASSSLNQGYTF. The rearrangement links TRBV27 to TRBJ1-2; D uncertain. Deletions cut 4 bases from V and 8 bases from J, with 11 bases between. Germline CDR1 and CDR2: MNHEY and SMNVEV (reference sequence). The length of the CDR3 is 12 residues.

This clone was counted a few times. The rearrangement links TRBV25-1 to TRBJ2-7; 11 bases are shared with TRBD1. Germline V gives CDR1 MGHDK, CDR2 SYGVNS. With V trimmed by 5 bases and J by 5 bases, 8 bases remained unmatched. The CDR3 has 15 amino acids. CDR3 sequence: CASSTPGQGVDEQYF. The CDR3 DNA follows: TGTGCCAGCAGTACGCCGGGACAGGGGGTCGACGAGCAGTACTTC.

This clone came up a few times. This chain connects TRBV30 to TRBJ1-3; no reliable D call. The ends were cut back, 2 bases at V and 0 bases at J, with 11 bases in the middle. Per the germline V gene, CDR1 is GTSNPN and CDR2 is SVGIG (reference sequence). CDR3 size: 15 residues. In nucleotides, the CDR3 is TGTGCCTGGAGTAAATTGAGGGTCTCTGGAAACACCATATATTTT. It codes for CAWSKLRVSGNTIYF.

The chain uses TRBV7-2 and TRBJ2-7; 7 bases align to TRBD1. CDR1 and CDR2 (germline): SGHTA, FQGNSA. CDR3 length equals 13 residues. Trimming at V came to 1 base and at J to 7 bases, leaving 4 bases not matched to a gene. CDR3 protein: CASSLDRGGEQYF. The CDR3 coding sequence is TGTGCCAGCAGCTTAGACAGGGGTGGGGAGCAGTACTTC.

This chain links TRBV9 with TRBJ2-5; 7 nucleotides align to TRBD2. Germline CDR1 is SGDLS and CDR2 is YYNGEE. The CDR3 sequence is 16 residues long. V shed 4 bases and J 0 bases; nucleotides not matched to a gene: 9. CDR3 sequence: CASSPGRRLYQETQYF. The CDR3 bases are TGTGCCAGCAGCCCCGGGAGGCGGCTGTACCAAGAGACCCAGTACTTC.